Each of the 18 T cell receptor beta chains below was sequenced from the same sample in a study of cytomegalovirus exposure and HLA in healthy donors. Sequencing was performed with immunoSEQ multiplex PCR; in TCRdb, only in-frame clones are kept and a portion is missing. The sample contains 250,000 to 400,000 clones, approximately 86% of which appear only once. Sequencing was done on a sample of PBMCs. The receptors here all came from a woman aged 25 to 39 in good health and CMV-seropositive.

This rearrangement joins TRBV27 to TRBJ2-7, with D perhaps matching TRBD1 (5 bases). Germline lookup yields CDR1 MNHEY and CDR2 SMNVEV (reference sequence). The CDR3 spans 13 residues. The V end was cut by 5 bases, the J end by 3 bases, with 11 bases between. The CDR3 here is CASSLDRSYEQYF. The CDR3 DNA follows: TGTGCCAGCAGTCTAGACAGAAGCTACGAGCAGTACTTC.

The V call is TRBV11-1, the J call TRBJ2-7, with D perhaps assigned TRBD1 or TRBD2 (5 bases each). The germline V gene encodes CDR1 SGHAT and CDR2 FQDESV (reference sequence). V lost 4 bases, J lost 7 bases, and 17 bases lay in between. This CDR3 has 14 amino acids. CDR3 protein: CASSSSGPFGEQYF. CDR3 DNA sequence: TGTGCCAGCAGCTCGTCGGGGCCCTTCGGTGAGCAGTACTTC.

The chain uses TRBV5-6 and TRBJ1-1, with D possibly TRBD1 on 5 matching bases. Germline CDR1 is SGHDT and CDR2 is YYEEEE. The CDR3 has 14 amino acids. With 2 bases removed from V and 1 base from J, the gap between germline ends came to 9 bases. Written as DNA, the CDR3 is TGTGCCAGCAGCTTCTTGACAGCGAACACTGAAGCTTTCTTT. Its translation: CASSFLTANTEAFF.

CDR3 coding DNA: TGCGCCAGCAGCCAAATCCGTGCAACTAATGAAAAACTGTTTTTT. Encoded protein: CASSQIRATNEKLFF. This chain connects TRBV4-3 to TRBJ1-4; no reliable D call. Germline loops: CDR1 LGHNA, CDR2 YSLEER. This CDR3 is built from 15 residues. The ends were cut back, 2 bases at V and 0 bases at J, with 7 bases in the middle.

V usage is TRBV5-1 and J usage is TRBJ1-5; D is possibly TRBD1 (6 bases). V was shortened by 6 bases and J by 2 bases, with 21 bases between the two germline ends. This CDR3 is 17 amino acids long. Germline lookup yields CDR1 SGHRS and CDR2 YFSETQ. CDR3 nucleotide sequence: TGCGCCAGCACCCCAGGGGTATGGGTTGGAGGCAATCAGCCCCAGCATTTT. This encodes CASTPGVWVGGNQPQHF.

This chain joins TRBV5-1 and TRBJ2-7, with 9 bases lining up with TRBD1. CDR1 is SGHRS, CDR2 YFSETQ, per germline. The CDR3 runs to 15 residues. V gave up 2 bases and J gave up 2 bases; unmatched junction bases: 5. The CDR3 here is CASSFGTGLTYEQYF. The CDR3 nucleotides read TGCGCCAGCAGCTTCGGGACAGGGTTGACCTACGAGCAGTACTTC.

V usage is TRBV5-1 and J usage is TRBJ1-1; 8 bases are shared with TRBD1. With V trimmed by 4 bases and J by 4 bases, 9 bases remained unmatched. Germline V lookup: CDR1 SGHRS, CDR2 YFSETQ. The CDR3 loop spans 15 amino acids. Here the CDR3 reads CASSKTGDPATEAFF. In nucleotides, the CDR3 is TGCGCCAGCAGCAAGACAGGGGACCCCGCCACTGAAGCTTTCTTT.

The V call is TRBV11-3, the J call TRBJ1-1; 8 nucleotides agree with TRBD1. Germline V gene lookup returns CDR1 SGHNT and CDR2 YENEEA. CDR3 length equals 15 residues. Losses at the gene ends were 0 bases for V and 1 base for J; bases not matched to a gene: 1. CDR3: CASSLDGQGNTEAFF. The CDR3 nucleotides read TGTGCCAGCAGCTTAGATGGACAGGGGAACACTGAAGCTTTCTTT.

A note on this clone: Other DNA sequences of this sample code for an identical CDR3. The genes are TRBV18 and TRBJ2-7; unclear D gene. CDR1 and CDR2 (germline): KGHSH, LQKENI. The CDR3 covers 12 residues. V lost 3 bases to trimming and J lost 0 bases, with 3 bases between them. CDR3 protein: CASSPSSYEQYF. CDR3 bases: TGTGCCAGCTCACCCAGCTCCTACGAGCAGTACTTC.

The chain couples TRBV6-5 to TRBJ1-1; no definite D call. This CDR3 has 13 amino acids. Germline assignment: CDR1 MNHEY and CDR2 SVGAGI. Trimming shortened V by 0 bases and J by 11 bases, and 13 bases separated the two germline ends. CDR3 bases: TGTGCCAGCAGTTACTCGAGCCAGCTCGGGGCTTTCTTT. Its protein is CASSYSSQLGAFF.

J is TRBJ1-5 and V is TRBV7-9; D not certain. This CDR3 comprises 14 residues. Deletions cut 5 bases from V and 2 bases from J, with 10 bases between. The germline V gene has CDR1 SEHNR and CDR2 FQNEAQ (reference sequence). CDR3 bases: TGTGCCAGCAGCCCATCTATGGGCAATCAGCCCCAGCATTTT. Translating gives CASSPSMGNQPQHF. Full variable domain (rest looked up from reference TRBV7-9 and TRBJ1-5): DTGVSQNPRHKITKRGQNVTFRCDPISEHNRLYWYRQTLGQGPEFLTYFQNEAQLEKSRLLSDRFSAERPKGSFSTLEIQRTEQGDSAMYLCASSPSMGNQPQHFGDGTRLSIL.

V usage is TRBV9 and J usage is TRBJ1-4, with TRBD1 matching over 7 bases. J lost 7 bases, V lost 4 bases, and 10 bases had no gene match. Germline-derived CDR1 and CDR2 are SGDLS and YYNGEE. The CDR3 contains 15 residues. DNA for the CDR3: TGTGCCAGCAGCACAACACAGGGGCTAGGTGAAAAACTGTTTTTT. Translated, it gives CASSTTQGLGEKLFF.

Here the CDR3 reads CASSLVLAGGNEQYF. The CDR3 DNA reads TGTGCCAGCAGCTTAGTGCTAGCGGGGGGAAACGAGCAGTACTTC. The V call is TRBV13, the J call TRBJ2-7, with 11 bases identical to TRBD2. Germline V gives CDR1 PRHDT, CDR2 FYEKMQ (reference sequence). The CDR3 runs to 15 residues. Trimming at V came to 1 base and at J to 5 bases, leaving 4 bases not matched to a gene.

The chain recombines TRBV9 with TRBJ2-7; 10 positions agree with TRBD2. The junction had 5 bases not matched to a gene; V was cut back by 4 bases and J by 4 bases. The CDR3 is made up of 14 amino acids. Germline CDR1 is SGDLS and CDR2 is YYNGEE. Here the CDR3 DNA reads TGTGCCAGCAGCCAAAGCGGGAGGGCTTACGAGCAGTACTTC. As protein: CASSQSGRAYEQYF.

The chain links TRBV2 to TRBJ2-7, with 7 bases lining up with TRBD2. Germline V gives CDR1 SNHLY, CDR2 FYNNEI. The J segment lost 4 bases and the V segment lost 4 bases, leaving 1 base of the junction unmatched. CDR3 length: 12 residues. The CDR3, as DNA: TGTGCCAGCAGTGGGCGGGAGTACGAGCAGTACTTC. Residues: CASSGREYEQYF.

The chain is built from TRBV7-2 and TRBJ1-3; D call uncertain. Germline CDR1 is SGHTA and CDR2 is FQGNSA. This CDR3 spans 12 amino acids. V was pared by 8 bases and J by 3 bases, with 8 bases between. CDR3 in DNA: TGTGCCAGCCACGGTAGTGGAAACACCATATATTTT. Residues: CASHGSGNTIYF.

The chain couples TRBV28 to TRBJ2-6, with D perhaps TRBD1 (7 bases). The germline V gene has CDR1 MDHEN and CDR2 SYDVKM. Trimming took 5 bases from V and 4 from J, leaving 12 bases between them. The CDR3 loop spans 15 amino acids. CDR3 in amino acids: CASSPGGFGANVLTF. CDR3 nucleotides: TGTGCCAGCAGTCCAGGGGGGTTCGGGGCCAACGTCCTGACTTTC.

In this sample, this clone turned up a few times. Other nucleotide sequences from this sample produce the same CDR3. This chain connects TRBV15 to TRBJ2-1; D ambiguous. The V end was cut by 1 base, the J end by 7 bases, with 2 bases between. Germline V CDR1 and CDR2: LNHNV, YYDKDF (reference sequence). This CDR3 contains 11 residues. The CDR3 nucleotides are TGTGCCACCAGCAGAGTTAATGAGCAGTTCTTC. It yields the protein CATSRVNEQFF.